This passage covers 30 T cell receptor beta chains from one sample sequenced in a study of breast tumors, draining lymph nodes, adjacent tissues. From the multiplex PCR reads, TCRdb called clonotypes with MiXCR, one entry per CDR3 protein. The sample has some 21,000 distinct CDR3 sequences, roughly 50% seen once. The sequenced sample consisted of breast tumor tissue. These TCRs come from a female donor with breast cancer. Some clones in this sample may be carry-over from other donors' samples.

This clonotype was seen many times. The rearrangement uses TRBV5-1 and TRBJ2-7, with D perhaps TRBD1 (7 bases). V lost 5 bases and J 1 base, leaving 16 bases between the germline ends. The CDR3 runs 15 residues. In germline, CDR1 is SGHRS, CDR2 YFSETQ. CDR3: CASRFLQGGSYEQYF. The CDR3 bases are TGCGCCAGCAGATTCCTTCAGGGGGGTTCCTACGAGCAGTACTTC.

There are many counts of this clonotype. The chain recombines TRBV11-3 with TRBJ1-3; 7 bases match TRBD1. Germline CDR1 and CDR2: SGHNT and YENEEA. CDR3 size: 14 residues. The trim removed 8 bases at V and 0 bases at J, leaving 4 bases unmatched. The CDR3 loop is CASRQGLSGNTIYF. CDR3 DNA sequence: TGTGCCAGCCGACAGGGCCTCTCTGGAAACACCATATATTTT.

The table lists this clonotype with many counts. This chain uses TRBV5-1 with TRBJ2-7; no firm D call. The ends were cut back, 0 bases at V and 3 bases at J, with 7 bases in the middle. The CDR3 sequence is 13 residues long. Germline loops: CDR1 SGHRS, CDR2 YFSETQ. The CDR3 protein is CASSLDLRYEQYF. For the CDR3, the DNA is TGCGCCAGCAGCTTGGACTTACGCTACGAGCAGTACTTC.

This clonotype was picked up many times. V usage is TRBV20-1 and J usage is TRBJ1-2; TRBD1 matches at 7 bases. The length of the CDR3 is 17 residues. V shed 1 base, J shed 8 bases, and the junction held 19 bases outside the gene matches. Germline values: CDR1 DFQATT, CDR2 SNEGSKA (reference sequence). CDR3 in amino acids: CSARGLKQGPEPGGYTF. CDR3 sequence (DNA): TGCAGTGCTAGAGGCCTTAAACAGGGGCCGGAGCCAGGAGGCTACACCTTC.

This clonotype rates as medium-sized. The chain joins TRBV7-9 to TRBJ2-3; either TRBD1 or TRBD2 may supply D (5 bases each). CDR3 length: 14 amino acids. Germline V lookup: CDR1 SEHNR, CDR2 FQNEAQ (reference sequence). V was clipped by 4 bases and J by 5 bases, with 13 bases between them. The CDR3 DNA reads TGTGCCAGCAGCTCAGTTAGAGGGGAAGATACGCAGTATTTT. Protein: CASSSVRGEDTQYF. Full variable domain (missing parts from reference TRBV7-9 and TRBJ2-3): DTGVSQNPRHKITKRGQNVTFRCDPISEHNRLYWYRQTLGQGPEFLTYFQNEAQLEKSRLLSDRFSAERPKGSFSTLEIQRTEQGDSAMYLCASSSVRGEDTQYFGPGTRLTVL.

To note about this clonotype: Relative to the germline gene, one junction end is altered; a read error may explain this. The J gene is TRBJ1-5, the V gene TRBV12-5; 7 bases are a match to TRBD1. This CDR3 is built from 14 residues. Germline CDR1 reads LGHNT; CDR2 reads FRNRAP. CDR3 bases: TGTGCTAGTGGGCGGGACAGTAGCATTCAGCCCCAGCATTTT. This sequence encodes CASGRDSSIQPQHF.

This clonotype was observed at least ten times. This may arise from a read error, as a much more abundant clone is one base away. This rearrangement joins TRBV5-1 to TRBJ1-4, with a possible D match to TRBD1 (5 bases). The CDR3 sequence is 13 residues long. CDR1 and CDR2 from the germline V gene are SGHRS and YFSETQ. The chain's CDR3 is CASSLGGSENLFF. CDR3 bases: TGCGCCAGCAGTCTCGGGGGTAGCGAAAACCTGTTTTTT.

In its sample, this clonotype is medium-sized. The V and J genes are TRBV9 and TRBJ1-6; D is unclear. From germline, CDR1 is SGDLS and CDR2 YYNGEE. Trimming shortened V by 2 bases and J by 7 bases, and 13 bases separated the two germline ends. The CDR3 is 15 amino acids. Here the CDR3 reads CASSVSGSANSPLHF. Written as DNA, the CDR3 is TGTGCCAGCAGCGTGTCGGGGAGCGCCAATTCACCCCTCCACTTT.

This sequence joins TRBV20-1 and TRBJ2-1; 9 nucleotides line up with TRBD2. This CDR3 region has 14 residues. Germline CDR1 reads DFQATT; CDR2 reads SNEGSKA (reference sequence). V was clipped by 1 base and J by 4 bases; unmatched bases: 2. The CDR3 sequence: CSARGLAGYNEQFF. The CDR3 coding sequence is TGCAGTGCTAGAGGGCTAGCGGGATACAATGAGCAGTTCTTC.

This clonotype has a count of ten or more. One base away lies a much larger clone, so this may be a sequencing read error. The gene calls are TRBV6-4 and TRBJ2-3; D remains ambiguous. This CDR3 has 13 amino acids. The V gene lost 5 bases and the J gene lost 3 bases, with 9 bases spanning the gap. Germline V gene data show CDR1 as MRHNA and CDR2 as SNTAGT. The CDR3 reads CASSHRETDTQYF. The CDR3 DNA is TGTGCCAGCAGTCATCGAGAAACAGATACGCAGTATTTT.

This clonotype was seen ten or more times. The chain uses TRBV27 and TRBJ2-7, with 7 bases identical to TRBD1. The CDR3 length is 13 residues. CDR1 is MNHEY and CDR2 is SMNVEV in the germline V gene (reference sequence). J gave up 6 bases and V 5 bases, and 7 bases lay outside the gene matches. The CDR3 loop is CASSEARTGEQYF. CDR3 sequence (DNA): TGTGCCAGCAGTGAGGCCCGGACAGGCGAGCAGTACTTC.

The genes are TRBV2 and TRBJ2-3, with D possibly being TRBD1 (6 bases). The CDR3 length is 14 residues. The germline CDR1 and CDR2 sequences are SNHLY and FYNNEI. The V and J ends lost 9 bases and 1 base respectively, with 14 bases between them. CDR3: CARRTEDGTDTQYF. CDR3 nucleotide sequence: TGTGCCAGGAGGACAGAGGACGGCACAGATACGCAGTATTTT.

This chain uses TRBV2 with TRBJ2-1; 14 bases agree with TRBD2. The germline gives CDR1 SNHLY, CDR2 FYNNEI. This CDR3 has 14 amino acids. With 8 bases clipped from V and 8 bases from J, the junction kept 5 bases outside the gene matches. This chain's CDR3 is CASAGTSGSDEQFF. The CDR3 DNA reads as TGTGCCAGCGCTGGGACTAGCGGGAGCGATGAGCAGTTCTTC.

By share, this clonotype counts as medium-sized (0.01 to 0.1%). This sequence may be a read error, since a much larger clone differs from it by one base. V and J are TRBV20-1 and TRBJ2-7; D is uncertain. Per germline, CDR1 DFQATT and CDR2 SNEGSKA (reference sequence). V gave up 1 base and J gave up 6 bases, with 16 bases separating them. The CDR3 is made up of 14 amino acids. CDR3 coding DNA: TGCAGTGCTAGAGGGGGTCCGATGAACTCCGAGCAGTACTTC. Translated: CSARGGPMNSEQYF.

The V call is TRBV20-1, the J call TRBJ2-1; TRBD2 agrees at 9 bases. The trim removed 6 bases at V and 8 bases at J, leaving 8 bases unmatched. This CDR3 comprises 13 residues. In germline, CDR1 is DFQATT, CDR2 SNEGSKA (reference sequence). The CDR3 is CSAEVSGSDEQFF. The CDR3 nucleotides read TGCAGTGCGGAAGTTAGCGGGAGCGATGAGCAGTTCTTC.

Comments on this clonotype: One end of the junction fails to match germline, which may point to a read error. The chain is built from TRBV13 and TRBJ2-1, with 9 bases lining up with TRBD2. Germline V gene lookup returns CDR1 PRHDT and CDR2 FYEKMQ (reference sequence). This CDR3 spans 15 amino acids. The CDR3 DNA sequence: TGTACCAACAGCCTCTCTAGCGGGGCCTACAATGAGCAGTCCTTC. Residues: CTNSLSSGAYNEQSF. Looking up the rest from reference TRBV13 and TRBJ2-1 gives the full variable domain: AAGVIQSPRHLIKEKRETATLKCYPIPRHDTVYWYQQGPGQDPQFLISFYEKMQSDKGSIPDRFSAQQFSDYHSELNMSSLELGDSALYFCTNSLSSGAYNEQSFGPGTRLTVL.

V and J are TRBV30 and TRBJ1-6; D perhaps matches TRBD1 (6 bases). The CDR3 sequence is 15 residues long. Trimming removed 1 base at V and 7 bases at J, with 14 bases between. CDR1 GTSNPN and CDR2 SVGIG come from the germline V gene (reference sequence). The CDR3 bases are TGTGCCTGGAGTGCAAACAGGGCCGTCAATTCACCCCTCCACTTT. As protein: CAWSANRAVNSPLHF. Looking up the rest from reference TRBV30 and TRBJ1-6 gives the full variable domain: SQTIHQWPATLVQPVGSPLSLECTVEGTSNPNLYWYRQAAGRGLQLLFYSVGIGQISSEVPQNLSASRPQDRQFILSSKKLLLSDSGFYLCAWSANRAVNSPLHFGNGTRLTVT.

In its sample, this clonotype ranks as medium-sized. The CDR3 loop reads CATSESGRETQYF. The CDR3 nucleotides read TGTGCCACCAGTGAGAGCGGCCGGGAGACCCAGTACTTC. This chain uses TRBV15 with TRBJ2-5, with TRBD2 as a possible D gene (5 bases). Between the trimmed V and J ends, which lost 6 bases and 5 bases, there was a span of 13 bases. Per germline, CDR1 LNHNV and CDR2 YYDKDF (reference sequence). The CDR3 is 13 amino acids.

The chain couples TRBV6-5 to TRBJ2-5; D is tentatively TRBD1 or TRBD2 (6 bases each). CDR1 and CDR2 (germline): MNHEY, SVGAGI. The CDR3 covers 13 residues. Between the trimmed V and J ends, which lost 6 bases and 1 base, there was a span of 9 bases. CDR3: CASSWGAQETQYF. The CDR3 DNA reads TGTGCCAGCAGCTGGGGGGCCCAAGAGACCCAGTACTTC.

This clonotype appeared many times. The junction does not match germline at one end; this may be a read error. The gene calls are TRBV20-1 and TRBJ2-1; TRBD1 is a possible D gene (6 bases). The CDR3 has 14 amino acids. Germline CDR1 reads DFQATT; CDR2 reads SNEGSKA (reference sequence). For the CDR3, the DNA is TGCAGTGCAAACGCAGGTGGGGGCTACAATGAGCAGTTCTTT. Amino acid sequence: CSANAGGGYNEQFF.

This clonotype was observed many times. Relative to the germline gene, one junction end is altered; a read error may explain this. V usage is TRBV9 and J usage is TRBJ2-5; 7 positions match TRBD1. The CDR3 has 14 amino acids. Germline V gene sequence: CDR1 SGDLS, CDR2 YYNGEE. The CDR3, as DNA: TGTGCCAGCAGCGTCTCCGGGACAGAGGGGACCCAGTCCTTC. Amino acids: CASSVSGTEGTQSF.

This clonotype was picked up many times. The V gene is TRBV5-1, the J gene TRBJ2-7, with 14 bases that match TRBD2. The CDR3 runs 18 residues. CDR1 is SGHRS and CDR2 is YFSETQ in the germline V gene. Losses at the gene ends were 4 bases for V and 1 base for J; bases not matched to a gene: 10. CDR3 nucleotides: TGCGCCAGCAGCGCCGAGGGACTAGCGGGAGCTCCATCCTACGAGCAGTACTTC. It yields the protein CASSAEGLAGAPSYEQYF.

The chain recombines TRBV10-3 with TRBJ2-1; TRBD2 matches at 10 bases. The junction had 7 bases not matched to a gene; V was cut back by 3 bases and J by 8 bases. This CDR3 is 15 amino acids long. Germline lookup yields CDR1 ENHRY and CDR2 SYGVKD. The CDR3 loop reads CAISESAGGVDEQFF. CDR3 nucleotides: TGTGCCATCAGTGAATCAGCGGGAGGGGTTGATGAGCAGTTCTTC.

This clonotype was picked up many times. The V and J genes are TRBV6-5 and TRBJ2-1, with 8 nucleotides matching TRBD1. The CDR3 consists of 14 residues. CDR1 is MNHEY, CDR2 SVGAGI, per germline. After removal of 6 bases from V and 8 bases from J, the junction contained 9 bases not matched to a gene. CDR3 protein: CASRPDREVDEQFF. The CDR3 bases are TGTGCCAGCAGGCCGGACAGGGAGGTCGATGAGCAGTTCTTC.

The chain uses TRBV30 and TRBJ1-6; D is perhaps TRBD1 (5 bases). The CDR3 totals 15 residues. V dropped 2 bases and J dropped 7 bases, with 15 bases sitting between them. From germline, CDR1 is GTSNPN and CDR2 SVGIG (reference sequence). The CDR3 region is CAWSTPGLGNSPLHF. The CDR3 nucleotides are TGTGCCTGGAGTACTCCAGGGTTAGGAAATTCACCCCTCCACTTT. Using reference TRBV30 and TRBJ1-6 for the parts outside the CDR3, the full variable domain is SQTIHQWPATLVQPVGSPLSLECTVEGTSNPNLYWYRQAAGRGLQLLFYSVGIGQISSEVPQNLSASRPQDRQFILSSKKLLLSDSGFYLCAWSTPGLGNSPLHFGNGTRLTVT.

This clonotype showed up many times. This chain links TRBV9 with TRBJ2-5; 11 positions match TRBD2. The CDR3 consists of 16 residues. CDR1 is SGDLS and CDR2 is YYNGEE in the germline V gene. Unmatched junction bases numbered 10, after V lost 4 bases and J lost 5 bases. This CDR3 is CASSSTGPSGRETQYF. The CDR3 bases are TGTGCCAGCAGCTCCACGGGCCCTAGCGGGAGGGAGACCCAGTACTTC.

On this clonotype: The CDR3 does not close with the conserved phenylalanine or tryptophan, likely indicating a read error. It is unclear where the CDR3 begins or ends on the DNA, so no DNA is shown, and the CDR3 is as TCRdb lists it. V is TRBV5-1 and J is TRBJ2-2; the table calls TRBD1, which could not be checked here. Germline V gene data show CDR1 as SGHRS and CDR2 as YFSETQ. A total of 15 residues make up the CDR3, ends included. The chain's CDR3 is CASSATAANTGELMS.

This clonotype was detected only once. The genes are TRBV7-2 and TRBJ2-1; possible D gene TRBD1, 5 bases. The CDR3 length is 15 residues. CDR1 is SGHTA, CDR2 FQGNSA, per germline. V lost 3 bases, J lost 3 bases, and 12 bases lay in between. CDR3: CASSFSGSYYNEQFF. The CDR3 DNA reads TGTGCCAGCAGCTTTTCAGGGTCGTACTACAATGAGCAGTTCTTC. Full variable domain (remainder filled in from reference TRBV7-2 and TRBJ2-1): GAGVSQSPSNKVTEKGKDVELRCDPISGHTALYWYRQSLGQGLEFLIYFQGNSAPDKSGLPSDRFSAERTGGSVSTLTIQRTQQEDSAVYLCASSFSGSYYNEQFFGPGTRLTVL.

The J gene is TRBJ1-1, the V gene TRBV2; D is possibly TRBD1 (6 bases). V shed 6 bases and J shed 0 bases, with 11 bases lying between them. Per germline, CDR1 SNHLY and CDR2 FYNNEI. The CDR3 is 14 amino acids. The CDR3 region has the DNA TGTGCCAGCAGGAGGGGGACGGTGAACACTGAAGCTTTCTTT. It encodes CASRRGTVNTEAFF. The full variable domain, completed using reference TRBV2 and TRBJ1-1, is EPEVTQTPSHQVTQMGQEVILRCVPISNHLYFYWYRQILGQKVEFLVSFYNNEISEKSEIFDDQFSVERPDGSNFTLKIRSTKLEDSAMYFCASRRGTVNTEAFFGQGTRLTVV.

This clonotype has at least ten counts. The V gene is TRBV5-5, the J gene TRBJ2-1; D is unresolved. The germline CDR1 and CDR2 sequences are SGHKS and YYEKEE (reference sequence). CDR3 length: 15 residues. Trimming shortened V by 0 bases and J by 4 bases, and 11 bases separated the two germline ends. CDR3 sequence: CASSLAVGQYNEQFF. CDR3 sequence (DNA): TGTGCCAGCAGCTTGGCGGTAGGGCAGTACAATGAGCAGTTCTTC.